The 14 T cell receptor beta chains below all came from one sample that was sequenced in a study of T cells in Graves' hyperthyroidism and ophthalmopathy. The source material, RNA transcripts, was used to amplify TCR beta CDR3 regions. RT-PCR in the first round (using the HTBI primer set) targeted the TCR CDR3. One entry per CDR3 protein, called by TCRdb with MiXCR from the multiplex PCR reads. This table holds about 320,000 distinct CDR3 sequences, about 15% found once. What was sequenced was blood. These receptor sequences come from a man aged 25-45 years with Graves' hyperthyroidism.

This clonotype has ten or more counts. The chain uses TRBV5-6 and TRBJ1-2; D remains unclear. Trimming removed 3 bases from V and 8 bases from J, with 11 bases in between. Germline V CDR1 and CDR2: SGHDT, YYEEEE. This CDR3 is built from 12 residues. The CDR3 protein is CASSSQPGGYTF. In DNA, the CDR3 is TGTGCCAGCAGCTCACAACCGGGAGGCTACACCTTC.

This clonotype showed up many times. This sequence joins TRBV2 and TRBJ2-7, with D unclear. The CDR3 runs 13 residues. V was trimmed by 10 bases and J by 4 bases, leaving 17 bases between them. Germline V gene data show CDR1 as SNHLY and CDR2 as FYNNEI. The CDR3 nucleotides are TGTGCCATCACTAAGTCGGTAAAGTACGAGCAGTACTTC. It codes for CAITKSVKYEQYF.

J is TRBJ1-1 and V is TRBV20-1; a possible D gene is TRBD1 (5 bases). CDR3 length: 11 amino acids. Germline lookup yields CDR1 DFQATT and CDR2 SNEGSKA (reference sequence). Trimming took 1 base from V and 7 from J, leaving 7 bases between them. CDR3 sequence reads: CSARGDLEAFF. The CDR3 DNA reads TGCAGTGCTAGAGGGGACCTTGAAGCTTTCTTT.

This chain joins TRBV2 and TRBJ2-3, with D unclear. The CDR3 has 15 amino acids. Germline V CDR1 and CDR2: SNHLY, FYNNEI. Trimming took 3 bases from V and 3 from J, leaving 13 bases between them. The CDR3 loop is CASSDVGFDTDTQYF. The CDR3, as DNA: TGTGCCAGCAGTGACGTCGGATTTGATACAGATACGCAGTATTTT.

For this clonotype: The CDR3 does not close with the conserved phenylalanine or tryptophan, likely indicating a read error. V gene TRBV7-2 combines with J gene TRBJ2-7, with D possibly TRBD1 on 5 matching bases. CDR1 and CDR2 from the germline V gene are SGHTA and FQGNSA. This CDR3 has 13 amino acids. V lost 6 bases and J lost 2, with 11 bases in between. The CDR3 DNA reads as TGTGCCAGCAGACTTGACAGCACCTACGAGCAGTACCTC. Amino acids: CASRLDSTYEQYL.

Points on this clonotype: A much larger clonotype is one base distant, so this may be a read error. This chain links TRBV30 with TRBJ2-1; D might be TRBD2 (5 bases). Germline V CDR1 and CDR2: GTSNPN, SVGIG (reference sequence). The CDR3 extends over 11 amino acids. CDR3 nucleotides: TGTGCCTGGAGTGCGGGGAATGACCAGTTCTTC. Amino acid sequence: CAWSAGNDQFF.

This chain links TRBV27 with TRBJ2-1, with D possibly being TRBD2 (5 bases). The V end was cut by 5 bases, the J end by 2 bases, with 10 bases between. The CDR3 covers 14 residues. CDR1 is MNHEY and CDR2 is SMNVEV in the germline V gene (reference sequence). This CDR3 reads CASSRSGTYNEQFF. The CDR3 DNA reads TGTGCCAGCAGTCGGAGCGGAACCTACAATGAGCAGTTCTTC.

This clonotype was seen a few times. The chain carries TRBV24-1 and TRBJ2-1; D not resolved. Germline V gene data show CDR1 as KGHDR and CDR2 as SFDVKD. This CDR3 is built from 15 residues. With 1 base removed from V and 8 bases from J, the gap between germline ends came to 14 bases. The DNA for the CDR3 is TGTGCCACCAGTGATTTCCCCGGCGGTACGGATGAGCAGTTCTTC. It codes for CATSDFPGGTDEQFF.

About this clonotype: A much larger clone lies one base from this, so it may be a read error. The chain joins TRBV29-1 to TRBJ1-4, with 8 bases identical to TRBD1. The CDR3 length is 12 residues. Germline CDR1 reads SQVTM; CDR2 reads ANQGSEA. CDR3 protein: CSGGQGGEKLVF. As DNA, the CDR3 is TGCAGCGGAGGACAGGGTGGTGAAAAACTGGTTTTT. Full variable domain (missing parts from reference TRBV29-1 and TRBJ1-4): SAVISQKPSRDICQRGTSLTIQCQVDSQVTMMFWYRQQPGQSLTLIATANQGSEATYESGFVIDKFPISRPNLTFSTLTVSNMSPEDSSIYLCSGGQGGEKLVFGSGTQLSVL.

At least ten counts were recorded for this clonotype. The V and J genes are TRBV2 and TRBJ2-7, with D perhaps TRBD2 (5 bases). Between the trimmed V and J ends, which lost 8 bases and 3 bases, there was a span of 14 bases. Germline V gene lookup returns CDR1 SNHLY and CDR2 FYNNEI. The CDR3 sequence is 13 residues long. CDR3 DNA: TGTGCCAGCGTTAACACGGAGGACTACGAGCAGTACTTC. Its protein is CASVNTEDYEQYF.

This clonotype was observed many times. DNA of the CDR3: TGTGCCAGCAGCTCCCTCCGGGGAAACACCATATATTTT. Amino acid sequence: CASSSLRGNTIYF. The chain employs TRBV11-2 and TRBJ1-3; D is unresolved. The CDR3 is made up of 13 amino acids. V gave up 4 bases and J gave up 4 bases, with 8 bases separating them. Germline CDR1 reads SGHAT; CDR2 reads FQNNGV.

The sample holds many counts of this clonotype. The V gene is TRBV3-1, the J gene TRBJ2-7, with TRBD2 identical over 10 bases. Germline CDR1 is LGHDT and CDR2 is YNNKEL (reference sequence). The CDR3 is 18 residues long. The trim removed 4 bases at V and 2 bases at J, leaving 14 bases unmatched. CDR3 in DNA: TGTGCCAGCAGCCCCCCGCCTTATCTAGCGGGAGTTCCCTACGAGCAGTACTTC. This encodes CASSPPPYLAGVPYEQYF.

This clonotype turned up a few times. This chain joins TRBV27 and TRBJ2-3; 7 positions match TRBD2. CDR1 and CDR2 from the germline V gene are MNHEY and SMNVEV (reference sequence). This CDR3 contains 16 residues. V was clipped by 7 bases and J by 0 bases; unmatched bases: 10. CDR3 sequence: CASMKTPRGSTDTQYF. In nucleotides, the CDR3 is TGTGCCAGCATGAAAACCCCGCGGGGGAGCACAGATACGCAGTATTTT.

There are a few counts of this clonotype. The chain employs TRBV18 and TRBJ2-1; 8 nucleotides match TRBD1. Germline loops: CDR1 KGHSH, CDR2 LQKENI. The CDR3 has 16 residues. Trimming at V came to 3 bases and at J to 1 base, leaving 5 bases not matched to a gene. The CDR3 nucleotides read TGTGCCAGCTCACCTCAGGGGGCAGGGTCCTACAATGAGCAGTTCTTC. Translated, it gives CASSPQGAGSYNEQFF.